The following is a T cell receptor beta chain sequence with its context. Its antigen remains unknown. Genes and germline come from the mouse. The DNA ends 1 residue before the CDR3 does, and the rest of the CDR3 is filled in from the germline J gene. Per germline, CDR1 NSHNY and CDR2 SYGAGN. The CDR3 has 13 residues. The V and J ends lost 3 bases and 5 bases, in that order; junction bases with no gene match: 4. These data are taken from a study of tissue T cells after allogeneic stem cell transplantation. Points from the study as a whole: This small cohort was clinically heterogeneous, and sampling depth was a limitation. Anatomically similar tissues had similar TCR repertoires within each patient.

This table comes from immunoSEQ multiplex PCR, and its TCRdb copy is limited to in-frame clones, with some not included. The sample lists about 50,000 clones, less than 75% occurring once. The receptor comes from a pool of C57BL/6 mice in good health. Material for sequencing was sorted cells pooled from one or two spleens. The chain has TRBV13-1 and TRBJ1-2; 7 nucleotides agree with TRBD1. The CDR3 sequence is CASSGQGRSDYTF. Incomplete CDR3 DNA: TGTGCCAGCAGTGGACAGGGAAGGTCCGACTACACC.